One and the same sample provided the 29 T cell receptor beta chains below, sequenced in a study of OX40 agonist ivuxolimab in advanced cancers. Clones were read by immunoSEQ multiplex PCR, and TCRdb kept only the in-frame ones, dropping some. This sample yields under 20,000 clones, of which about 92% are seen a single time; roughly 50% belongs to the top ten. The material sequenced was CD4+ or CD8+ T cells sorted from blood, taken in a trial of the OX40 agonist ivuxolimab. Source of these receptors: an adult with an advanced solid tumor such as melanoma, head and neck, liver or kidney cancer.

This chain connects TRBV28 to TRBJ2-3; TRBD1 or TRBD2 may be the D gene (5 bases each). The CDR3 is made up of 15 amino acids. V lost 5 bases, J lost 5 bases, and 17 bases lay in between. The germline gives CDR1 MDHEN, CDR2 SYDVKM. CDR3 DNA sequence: TGTGCCAGCAGTCCAACGGGACCGTCCCTAGATACGCAGTATTTT. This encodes CASSPTGPSLDTQYF.

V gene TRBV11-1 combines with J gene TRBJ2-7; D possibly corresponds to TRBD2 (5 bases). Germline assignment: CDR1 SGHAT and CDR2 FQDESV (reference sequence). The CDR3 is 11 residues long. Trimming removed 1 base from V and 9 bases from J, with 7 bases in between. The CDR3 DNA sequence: TGTGCCAGCAGCTTAGGACTAAGGCAGTACTTC. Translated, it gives CASSLGLRQYF.

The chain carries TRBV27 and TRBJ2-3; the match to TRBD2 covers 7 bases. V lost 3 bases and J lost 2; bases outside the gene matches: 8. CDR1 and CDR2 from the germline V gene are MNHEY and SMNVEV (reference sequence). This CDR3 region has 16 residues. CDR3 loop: CASSFLGTTDTDTQYF. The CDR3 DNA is TGTGCCAGCAGTTTTTTGGGGACTACCGACACAGATACGCAGTATTTT.

CDR3 sequence reads: CASSLEVLGYEQFF. The CDR3 DNA reads as TGCGCCAGCAGCTTGGAGGTCTTGGGCTATGAGCAGTTCTTC. The chain employs TRBV5-1 and TRBJ2-1; D ambiguous. The germline V gene has CDR1 SGHRS and CDR2 YFSETQ. The CDR3 loop spans 14 amino acids. Trimming removed 0 bases from V and 8 bases from J, with 12 bases in between.

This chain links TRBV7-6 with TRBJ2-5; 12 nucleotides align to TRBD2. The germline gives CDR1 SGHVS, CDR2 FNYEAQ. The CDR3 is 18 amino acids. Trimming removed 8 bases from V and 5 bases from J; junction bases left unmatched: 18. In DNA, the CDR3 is TGTGCCAGCGGCGGCGGCCTAGCGGGAGGGCCGAGGGACGAGACCCAGTACTTC. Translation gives CASGGGLAGGPRDETQYF.

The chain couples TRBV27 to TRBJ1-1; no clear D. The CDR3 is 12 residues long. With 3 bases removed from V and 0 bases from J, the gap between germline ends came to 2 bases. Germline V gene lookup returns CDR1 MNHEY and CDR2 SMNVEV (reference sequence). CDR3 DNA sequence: TGTGCCAGCAGTTTCATGAACACTGAAGCTTTCTTT. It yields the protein CASSFMNTEAFF.

The CDR3 reads CASSQATGRETQYF. CDR3 DNA sequence: TGCGCCAGCAGCCAAGCTACAGGGAGGGAGACCCAGTACTTC. V and J are TRBV4-1 and TRBJ2-5; tentatively, D is TRBD1 or TRBD2 (6 bases each). The CDR3 has 14 amino acids. Germline V gives CDR1 MGHRA, CDR2 YSYEKL. With 1 base removed from V and 5 bases from J, the gap between germline ends came to 11 bases.

CDR3 region: CASSEGAYEQYF. CDR3 sequence (DNA): TGTGCCAGTAGTGAGGGAGCCTACGAGCAGTACTTC. V and J are TRBV19 and TRBJ2-7; maybe TRBD2 (5 bases). Germline V CDR1 and CDR2: LNHDA, SQIVND (reference sequence). The V end lost 5 bases, the J end lost 2 bases, and 7 bases lay between the germline ends. The CDR3 runs 12 residues. The whole variable domain, filled in from reference TRBV19 and TRBJ2-7, reads DGGITQSPKYLFRKEGQNVTLSCEQNLNHDAMYWYRQDPGQGLRLIYYSQIVNDFQKGDIAEGYSVSREKKESFPLTVTSAQKNPTAFYLCASSEGAYEQYFGPGTRLTVT.

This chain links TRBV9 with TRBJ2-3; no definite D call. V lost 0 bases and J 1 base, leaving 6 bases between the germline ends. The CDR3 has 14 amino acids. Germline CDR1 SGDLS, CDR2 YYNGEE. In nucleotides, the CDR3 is TGTGCCAGCAGCGTAGCTCTAGGCACAGATACGCAGTATTTT. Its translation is CASSVALGTDTQYF.

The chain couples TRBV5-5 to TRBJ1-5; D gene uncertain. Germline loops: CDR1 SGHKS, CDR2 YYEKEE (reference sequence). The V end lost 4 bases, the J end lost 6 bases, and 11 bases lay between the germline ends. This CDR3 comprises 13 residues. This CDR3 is CASSKEVVQPQHF. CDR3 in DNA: TGTGCCAGCAGCAAAGAGGTAGTTCAGCCCCAGCATTTT. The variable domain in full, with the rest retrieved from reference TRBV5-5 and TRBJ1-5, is DAGVTQSPTHLIKTRGQQVTLRCSPISGHKSVSWYQQVLGQGPQFIFQYYEKEERGRGNFPDRFSARQFPNYSSELNVNALLLGDSALYLCASSKEVVQPQHFGDGTRLSIL.

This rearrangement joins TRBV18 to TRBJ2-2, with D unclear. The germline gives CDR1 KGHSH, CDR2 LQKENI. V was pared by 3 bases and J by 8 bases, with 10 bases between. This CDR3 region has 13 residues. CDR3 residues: CASSPITAGELFF. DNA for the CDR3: TGTGCCAGCTCACCGATCACGGCGGGGGAGCTGTTTTTT.

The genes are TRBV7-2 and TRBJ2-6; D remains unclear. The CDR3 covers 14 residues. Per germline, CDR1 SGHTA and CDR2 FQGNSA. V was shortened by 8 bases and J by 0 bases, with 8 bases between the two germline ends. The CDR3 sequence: CASEIPSGANVLTF. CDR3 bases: TGTGCCAGCGAAATACCCTCTGGGGCCAACGTCCTGACTTTC.

The CDR3 nucleotides are TGCAGCGTTGCTAACAACTATGGCTACACCTTC. Amino acid sequence: CSVANNYGYTF. The chain links TRBV29-1 to TRBJ1-2; D not certain. Germline V gene sequence: CDR1 SQVTM, CDR2 ANQGSEA. The CDR3 extends over 11 amino acids. Deletions cut 4 bases from V and 2 bases from J, with 5 bases between.

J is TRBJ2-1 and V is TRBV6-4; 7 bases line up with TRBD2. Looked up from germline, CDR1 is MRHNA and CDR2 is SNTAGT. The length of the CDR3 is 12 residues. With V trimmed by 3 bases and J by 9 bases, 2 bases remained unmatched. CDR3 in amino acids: CASSDTGGEQFF. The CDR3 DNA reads TGTGCCAGCAGTGATACGGGAGGTGAGCAGTTCTTC.

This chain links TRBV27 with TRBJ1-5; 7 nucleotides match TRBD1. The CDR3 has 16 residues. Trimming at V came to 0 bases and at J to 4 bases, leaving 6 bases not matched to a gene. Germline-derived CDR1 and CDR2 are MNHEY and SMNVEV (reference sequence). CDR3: CASSLSSPGGNQPQHF. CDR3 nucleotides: TGTGCCAGCAGTTTATCATCGCCAGGGGGTAATCAGCCCCAGCATTTT.

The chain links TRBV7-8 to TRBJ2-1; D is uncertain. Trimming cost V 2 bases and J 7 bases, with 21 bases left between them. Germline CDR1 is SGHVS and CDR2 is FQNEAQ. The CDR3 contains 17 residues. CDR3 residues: CASSLIGPARVGNEQFF. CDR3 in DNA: TGTGCCAGCAGCTTAATAGGTCCAGCGAGAGTGGGTAATGAGCAGTTCTTC.

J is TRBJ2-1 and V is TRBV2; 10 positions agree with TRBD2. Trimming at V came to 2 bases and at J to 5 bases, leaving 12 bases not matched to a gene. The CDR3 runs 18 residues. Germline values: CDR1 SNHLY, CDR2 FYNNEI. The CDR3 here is CASSEPLAGAPMDNEQFF. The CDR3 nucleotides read TGTGCCAGCAGTGAACCGCTAGCGGGAGCTCCCATGGACAATGAGCAGTTCTTC.

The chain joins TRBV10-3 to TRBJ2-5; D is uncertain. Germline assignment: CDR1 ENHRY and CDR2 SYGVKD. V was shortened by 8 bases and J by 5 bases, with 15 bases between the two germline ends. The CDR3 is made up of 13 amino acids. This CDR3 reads CAISPEMRETQYF. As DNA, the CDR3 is TGTGCCATCTCCCCGGAGATGCGGGAGACCCAGTACTTC.

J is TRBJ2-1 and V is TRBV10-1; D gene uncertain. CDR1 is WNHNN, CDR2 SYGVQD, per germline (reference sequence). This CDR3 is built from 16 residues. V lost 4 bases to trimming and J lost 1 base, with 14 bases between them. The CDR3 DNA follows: TGCGCCAGCAGTGGGTCCGGCCTCGGTTCCTACAATGAGCAGTTCTTC. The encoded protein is CASSGSGLGSYNEQFF.

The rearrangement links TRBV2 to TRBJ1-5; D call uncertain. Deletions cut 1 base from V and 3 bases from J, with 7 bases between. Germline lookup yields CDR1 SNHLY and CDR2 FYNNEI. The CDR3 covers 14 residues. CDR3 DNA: TGTGCCAGCAGTGAAGATTCCCTCAATCAGCCCCAGCATTTT. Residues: CASSEDSLNQPQHF.

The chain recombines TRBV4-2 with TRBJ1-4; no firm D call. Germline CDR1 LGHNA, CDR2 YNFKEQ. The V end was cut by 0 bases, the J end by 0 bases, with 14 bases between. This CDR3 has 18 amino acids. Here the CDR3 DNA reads TGTGCCAGCAGCCAAGATTGGGGAGTAAGGGCAACTAATGAAAAACTGTTTTTT. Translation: CASSQDWGVRATNEKLFF.

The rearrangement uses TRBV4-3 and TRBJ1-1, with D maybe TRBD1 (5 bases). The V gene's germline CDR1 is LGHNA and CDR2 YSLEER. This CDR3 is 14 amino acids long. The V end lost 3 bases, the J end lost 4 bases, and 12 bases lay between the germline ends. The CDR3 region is CASSQTGAGTEAFF. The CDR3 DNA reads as TGCGCCAGCAGCCAGACCGGGGCCGGCACTGAAGCTTTCTTT.

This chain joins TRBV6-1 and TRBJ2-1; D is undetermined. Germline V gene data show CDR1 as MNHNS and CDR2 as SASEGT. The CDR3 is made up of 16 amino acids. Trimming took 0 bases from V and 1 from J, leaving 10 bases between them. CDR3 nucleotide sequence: TGTGCCAGCAGTGAAGCAGTTAAAGGGTCCTACAATGAGCAGTTCTTC. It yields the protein CASSEAVKGSYNEQFF.

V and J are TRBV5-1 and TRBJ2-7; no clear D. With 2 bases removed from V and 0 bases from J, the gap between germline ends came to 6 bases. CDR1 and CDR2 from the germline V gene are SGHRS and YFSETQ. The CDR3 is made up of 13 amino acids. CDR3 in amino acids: CASSFRSSYEQYF. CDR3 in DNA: TGCGCCAGCAGCTTTAGAAGCTCCTACGAGCAGTACTTC. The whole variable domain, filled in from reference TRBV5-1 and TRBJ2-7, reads KAGVTQTPRYLIKTRGQQVTLSCSPISGHRSVSWYQQTPGQGLQFLFEYFSETQRNKGNFPGRFSGRQFSNSRSEMNVSTLELGDSALYLCASSFRSSYEQYFGPGTRLTVT.

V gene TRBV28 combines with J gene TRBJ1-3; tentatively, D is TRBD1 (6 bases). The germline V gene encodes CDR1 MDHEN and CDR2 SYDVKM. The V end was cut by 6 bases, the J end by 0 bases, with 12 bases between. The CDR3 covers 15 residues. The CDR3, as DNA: TGTGCCAGCAGACAGGGATACGCCTCTGGAAACACCATATATTTT. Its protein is CASRQGYASGNTIYF. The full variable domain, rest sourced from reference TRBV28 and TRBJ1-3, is DVKVTQSSRYLVKRTGEKVFLECVQDMDHENMFWYRQDPGLGLRLIYFSYDVKMKEKGDIPEGYSVSREKKERFSLILESASTNQTSMYLCASRQGYASGNTIYFGEGSWLTVV.

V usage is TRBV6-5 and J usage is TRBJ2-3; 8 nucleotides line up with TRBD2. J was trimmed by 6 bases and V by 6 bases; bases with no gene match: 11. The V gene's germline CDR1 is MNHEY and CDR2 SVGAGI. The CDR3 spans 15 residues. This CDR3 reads CASSLLAGLFDTQYF. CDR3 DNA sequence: TGTGCCAGCAGCCTATTAGCGGGACTCTTTGATACGCAGTATTTT.

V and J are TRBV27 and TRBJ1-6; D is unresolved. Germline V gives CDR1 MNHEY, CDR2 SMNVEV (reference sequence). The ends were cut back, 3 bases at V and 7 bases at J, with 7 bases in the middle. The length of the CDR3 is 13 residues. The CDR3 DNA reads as TGTGCCAGCAGTTTTGCGGTGAATTCACCCCTCCACTTT. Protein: CASSFAVNSPLHF.

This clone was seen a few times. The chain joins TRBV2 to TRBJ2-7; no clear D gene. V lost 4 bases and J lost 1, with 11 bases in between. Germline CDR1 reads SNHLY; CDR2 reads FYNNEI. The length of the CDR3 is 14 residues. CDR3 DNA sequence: TGTGCCAGCAGTGTAGTCAGTGAGTCCTACGAGCAGTACTTC. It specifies CASSVVSESYEQYF.

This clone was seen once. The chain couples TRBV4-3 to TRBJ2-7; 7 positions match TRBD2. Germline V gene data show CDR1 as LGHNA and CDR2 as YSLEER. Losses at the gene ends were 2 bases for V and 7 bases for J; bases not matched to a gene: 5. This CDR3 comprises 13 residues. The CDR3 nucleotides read TGCGCCAGCAGCCAACAGGGAGGGTCGGAGCAGTACTTC. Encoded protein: CASSQQGGSEQYF.